Sequencing of this TCR beta chain was carried out in a study of cytomegalovirus exposure and HLA in healthy donors. Comment on this clone: What it recognizes is unknown.

The study's findings and limits: Associated with cytomegalovirus, according to the listing, were about 160 TCR beta chains.

Trimming took 3 bases from V and 6 from J; bases not matched to a gene: 5. The germline gives CDR1 LNHDA, CDR2 SQIVND (reference sequence). This CDR3 is 14 amino acids long. PCR employed 60 Vbeta and 13 Jbeta primers. The repertoire was sequenced with immunoSEQ multiplex PCR; TCRdb's copy has only in-frame clones and lacks some. The repertoire table contains 100,000 to 150,000 clones. The sequenced sample consisted of PBMCs. The rearrangement links TRBV19 to TRBJ1-1; 9 bases fit TRBD1. The origin of this receptor is a woman between 40 and 55 years old in good health and CMV-seropositive. The CDR3 coding sequence is TGTGCCAGTAGTATCTCTACAGGGGGCCCTGAAGCTTTCTTT. Amino acids: CASSISTGGPEAFF. Looking up the rest from reference TRBV19 and TRBJ1-1 gives the full variable domain: DGGITQSPKYLFRKEGQNVTLSCEQNLNHDAMYWYRQDPGQGLRLIYYSQIVNDFQKGDIAEGYSVSREKKESFPLTVTSAQKNPTAFYLCASSISTGGPEAFFGQGTRLTVV.